The 17 T cell receptor beta chains reported below all come from one sample, sequenced in a study of spatial heterogeneity in lung cancer. The time point here: blood at routine non-recurrence follow-up after resection. Unsorted samples of tumor, nontumor lung or frozen PBMC had their whole RNA sequenced. A single record per CDR3 protein comes from TCRdb applying MiXCR to the 5' RACE reads. Of fewer than 60,000 distinct CDR3 sequences detected, 6% to 8.5% appear once; the ten largest clones hold about a third. Material: PBMCs, obtained at follow-up. These receptors originate from a female donor with early-stage non-small cell lung cancer.

This clonotype turned up a few times. The chain links TRBV12-3 or TRBV12-4 to TRBJ1-5, with D unclear. CDR3 length: 15 amino acids. Trimming left V 2 bases short and J 6 bases short, with 14 bases between. The CDR3 DNA follows: TGTGCCAGCAGTTTAAGCCCCGAGTTGGGTCAGCCCCAGCATTTT. It encodes CASSLSPELGQPQHF.

Many counts were recorded for this clonotype. This chain links TRBV5-1 with TRBJ2-4, with unresolved D. The CDR3 has 11 residues. CDR1 SGHRS and CDR2 YFSETQ come from the germline V gene. Trimming removed 9 bases from V and 6 bases from J, with 10 bases in between. CDR3 bases: TGCGCCACCGAGCCTGGAAACATTCAGTACTTC. Protein sequence: CATEPGNIQYF.

CDR3 sequence: CSLLPTTENTEAFF. For the CDR3, the DNA is TGCAGTCTATTGCCTACGACAGAGAACACTGAAGCTTTCTTT. This chain uses TRBV20-1 with TRBJ1-1, with a possible D match to TRBD1 (5 bases). Germline assignment: CDR1 DFQATT and CDR2 SNEGSKA (reference sequence). Trimming took 8 bases from V and 1 from J, leaving 17 bases between them. This CDR3 contains 14 residues.

This clonotype appeared many times. The chain has TRBV7-3 and TRBJ1-1; possibly TRBD1 for D (6 bases). The V and J ends lost 5 bases and 8 bases respectively, with 18 bases between them. Germline V gene sequence: CDR1 SGHTA, CDR2 FQGTGA. This CDR3 contains 14 residues. The CDR3 sequence: CASSPPPGTKEAFF. The CDR3 region has the DNA TGTGCCAGCAGCCCTCCCCCCGGGACAAAGGAAGCTTTCTTT.

The chain recombines TRBV7-2 with TRBJ1-6, with a possible D match to TRBD1 (5 bases). Germline V gene sequence: CDR1 SGHTA, CDR2 FQGNSA. CDR3 length equals 14 residues. V lost 1 base and J lost 6, with 7 bases in between. The CDR3 reads CASSLGGGNSPLHF. DNA for the CDR3: TGTGCCAGCAGCTTAGGCGGGGGTAATTCACCCCTCCACTTT.

This clonotype was seen a few times. This chain connects TRBV5-1 to TRBJ2-1, with D hard to call. CDR1 SGHRS and CDR2 YFSETQ come from the germline V gene. The CDR3 has 16 amino acids. V gave up 4 bases and J gave up 0 bases, with 14 bases separating them. CDR3 sequence reads: CASSREGSTSYNEQFF. The CDR3 DNA is TGCGCCAGCAGCCGAGAAGGGTCTACCTCCTACAATGAGCAGTTCTTC.

The table lists this clonotype with many counts. J is TRBJ1-2 and V is TRBV2, with D possibly matching TRBD1 (6 bases). Looked up from germline, CDR1 is SNHLY and CDR2 is FYNNEI. This CDR3 spans 16 amino acids. V lost 1 base to trimming and J lost 4 bases, with 16 bases between them. CDR3 nucleotides: TGTGCCAGCAGTGAAGGGACAACCTTAGGGGGCTATGGCTACACCTTC. Amino acids: CASSEGTTLGGYGYTF. Full variable domain (remainder filled in from reference TRBV2 and TRBJ1-2): EPEVTQTPSHQVTQMGQEVILRCVPISNHLYFYWYRQILGQKVEFLVSFYNNEISEKSEIFDDQFSVERPDGSNFTLKIRSTKLEDSAMYFCASSEGTTLGGYGYTFGSGTRLTVV.

This sequence joins TRBV7-9 and TRBJ2-3; D not certain. Trimming took 8 bases from V and 6 from J, leaving 27 bases between them. The CDR3 consists of 17 residues. From germline, CDR1 is SEHNR and CDR2 FQNEAQ (reference sequence). DNA of the CDR3: TGTGCCAGCTCCTCCTCCTCTTGGCAGGAACGGTGGGATACGCAGTATTTT. Its translation is CASSSSSWQERWDTQYF.

The V and J genes are TRBV12-3 or TRBV12-4 and TRBJ2-5, with D tentatively TRBD1 or TRBD2 (5 bases each). V lost 5 bases, J lost 2 bases, and 12 bases lay in between. CDR3 size: 14 residues. In DNA form, the CDR3 reads TGTGCCAGCAGTCTCGGGACGTTTCAAGAGACCCAGTACTTC. This translates into CASSLGTFQETQYF.

In its sample, this clonotype was seen many times. This rearrangement joins TRBV7-8 to TRBJ2-1; 14 bases agree with TRBD2. The germline V gene encodes CDR1 SGHVS and CDR2 FQNEAQ. The CDR3 extends over 19 amino acids. V was pared by 5 bases and J by 0 bases, with 9 bases of the junction left unmatched. CDR3 residues: CASSPRTSGGQSSYNEQFF. CDR3 bases: TGTGCCAGCAGCCCACGGACTAGCGGGGGGCAGAGCTCCTACAATGAGCAGTTCTTC.

V is TRBV5-1 and J is TRBJ2-7; TRBD2 might be the D (7 bases). Germline V gene sequence: CDR1 SGHRS, CDR2 YFSETQ. The CDR3 loop spans 19 amino acids. Between the trimmed V and J ends, which lost 1 base and 1 base, there was a span of 24 bases. The CDR3, as DNA: TGCGCCAGCAGCTTGTCGACCCTGGGGGGGCCGGGGATTTCCTACGAGCAGTACTTC. Translating it yields CASSLSTLGGPGISYEQYF.

This clonotype turned up a few times. The rearrangement links TRBV29-1 to TRBJ1-3; no firm D call. The CDR3 consists of 13 residues. Trimming took off 4 bases at V and 3 bases at J, with 10 bases between the two ends. Germline V gene sequence: CDR1 SQVTM, CDR2 ANQGSEA. The DNA of the CDR3 is TGCAGCGTTGCTTGGGGATATGGAAACACCATATATTTT. As protein: CSVAWGYGNTIYF.

This clonotype was observed many times. The CDR3 loop is CASSRYQGQASPGANVLTF. The CDR3 DNA reads as TGTGCCAGCAGCCGCTATCAAGGACAGGCCTCCCCTGGGGCCAACGTCCTGACTTTC. The chain has TRBV11-2 and TRBJ2-6; 7 bases line up with TRBD1. CDR1 is SGHAT and CDR2 is FQNNGV in the germline V gene. V was pared by 5 bases and J by 2 bases, with 15 bases of the junction left unmatched. The CDR3 is made up of 19 amino acids. Based on the CDR3 plus reference TRBV11-2 and TRBJ2-6, the full variable domain is EAGVAQSPRYKIIEKRQSVAFWCNPISGHATLYWYQQILGQGPKLLIQFQNNGVVDDSQLPKDRFSAERLKGVDSTLKIQPAKLEDSAVYLCASSRYQGQASPGANVLTFGAGSRLTVL.

CDR3 sequence reads: CASSSPLAGMVTDTQYF. CDR3 nucleotide sequence: TGCGCCAGCAGCTCCCCCCTAGCGGGGATGGTGACAGATACGCAGTATTTT. The rearrangement uses TRBV5-1 and TRBJ2-3; 9 bases line up with TRBD2. This CDR3 comprises 17 residues. In germline, CDR1 is SGHRS, CDR2 YFSETQ. V was clipped by 3 bases and J by 3 bases; unmatched bases: 11.

This clonotype was counted at least ten times. The chain links TRBV20-1 to TRBJ2-1, with 10 bases identical to TRBD2. The V segment lost 5 bases and the J segment 0 bases; nucleotides outside the gene matches: 7. CDR3 length: 16 residues. The V gene's germline CDR1 is DFQATT and CDR2 SNEGSKA (reference sequence). DNA of the CDR3: TGCAGTGCTCCCCGGGAGCGGGGGGGCTCCTACAATGAGCAGTTCTTC. It specifies CSAPRERGGSYNEQFF.

This clonotype was seen repeatedly, ten times or more. This chain connects TRBV7-8 to TRBJ1-2; TRBD1 might be the D (5 bases). V gave up 4 bases and J gave up 0 bases, with 12 bases separating them. Germline loops: CDR1 SGHVS, CDR2 FQNEAQ. This CDR3 region has 15 residues. The CDR3 loop reads CASSSQGSANYGYTF. The CDR3 DNA reads TGTGCCAGCAGCTCCCAGGGTTCGGCTAACTATGGCTACACCTTC.

In this sample, this clonotype turned up many times. The chain combines TRBV20-1 with TRBJ1-5; D may be TRBD1 (6 bases). V lost 7 bases, J lost 6 bases, and 13 bases lay in between. This CDR3 is built from 12 residues. CDR1 is DFQATT, CDR2 SNEGSKA, per germline (reference sequence). The CDR3 here is CSGTGLGQPQHF. For the CDR3, the DNA is TGCAGTGGAACAGGGCTCGGTCAGCCCCAGCATTTT.